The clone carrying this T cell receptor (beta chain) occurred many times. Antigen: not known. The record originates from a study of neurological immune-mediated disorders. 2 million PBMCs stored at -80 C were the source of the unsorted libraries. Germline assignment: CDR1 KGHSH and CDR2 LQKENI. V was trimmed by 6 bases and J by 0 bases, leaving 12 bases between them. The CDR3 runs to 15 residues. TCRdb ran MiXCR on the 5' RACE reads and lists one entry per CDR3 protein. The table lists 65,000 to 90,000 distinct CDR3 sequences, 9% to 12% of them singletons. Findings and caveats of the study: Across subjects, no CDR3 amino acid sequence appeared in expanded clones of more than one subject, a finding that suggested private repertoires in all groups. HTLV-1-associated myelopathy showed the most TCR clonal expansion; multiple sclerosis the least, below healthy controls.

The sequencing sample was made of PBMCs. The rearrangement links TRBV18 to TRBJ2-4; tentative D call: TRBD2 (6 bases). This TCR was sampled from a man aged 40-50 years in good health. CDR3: CASSGGVLAKNIQYF. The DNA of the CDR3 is TGTGCCAGCTCCGGGGGAGTTCTAGCCAAAAACATTCAGTACTTC.